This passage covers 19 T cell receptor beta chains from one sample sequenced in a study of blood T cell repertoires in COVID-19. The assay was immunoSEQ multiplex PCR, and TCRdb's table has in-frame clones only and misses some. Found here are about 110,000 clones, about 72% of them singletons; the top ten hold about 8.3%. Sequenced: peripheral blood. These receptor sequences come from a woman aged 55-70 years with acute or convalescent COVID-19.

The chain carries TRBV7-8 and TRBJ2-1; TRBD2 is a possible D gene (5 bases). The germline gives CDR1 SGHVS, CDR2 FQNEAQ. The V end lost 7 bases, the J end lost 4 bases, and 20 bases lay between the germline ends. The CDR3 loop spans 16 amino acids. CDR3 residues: CASTPPFGGRYNEQFF. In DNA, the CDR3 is TGTGCCAGCACTCCACCGTTCGGCGGGCGATACAATGAGCAGTTCTTC.

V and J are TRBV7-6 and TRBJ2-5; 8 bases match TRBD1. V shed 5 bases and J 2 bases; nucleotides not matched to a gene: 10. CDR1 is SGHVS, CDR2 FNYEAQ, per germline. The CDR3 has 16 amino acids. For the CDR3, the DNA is TGTGCCAGCAGCCCCCCGGGACAGGCTACTCAAGAGACCCAGTACTTC. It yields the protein CASSPPGQATQETQYF.

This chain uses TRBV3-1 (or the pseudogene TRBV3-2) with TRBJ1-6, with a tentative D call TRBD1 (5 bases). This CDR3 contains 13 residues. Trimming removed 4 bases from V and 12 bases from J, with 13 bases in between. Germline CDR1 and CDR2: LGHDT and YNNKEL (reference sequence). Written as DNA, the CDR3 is TGTGCCAGCAGCCTCGGGGGAGGTGGACCCCTCCACTTT. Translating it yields CASSLGGGGPLHF.

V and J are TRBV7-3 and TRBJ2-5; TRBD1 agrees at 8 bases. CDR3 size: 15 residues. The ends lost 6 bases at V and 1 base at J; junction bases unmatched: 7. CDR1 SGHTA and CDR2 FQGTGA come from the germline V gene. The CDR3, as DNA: TGTGCCAGCAGTATACAGGGGGGCCCCCAAGAGACCCAGTACTTC. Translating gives CASSIQGGPQETQYF.

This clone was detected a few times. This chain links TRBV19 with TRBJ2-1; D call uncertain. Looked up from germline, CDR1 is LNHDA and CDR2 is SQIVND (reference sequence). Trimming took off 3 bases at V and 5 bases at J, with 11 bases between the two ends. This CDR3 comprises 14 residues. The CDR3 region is CASSIMAGNNEQFF. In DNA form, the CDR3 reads TGTGCCAGTAGTATCATGGCAGGCAACAATGAGCAGTTCTTC.

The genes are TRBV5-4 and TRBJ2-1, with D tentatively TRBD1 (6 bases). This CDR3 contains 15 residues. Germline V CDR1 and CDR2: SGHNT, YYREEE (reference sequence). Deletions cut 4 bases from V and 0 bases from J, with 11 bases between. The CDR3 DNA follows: TGTGCCAGCAGCCAGACAGGTCACTCCTACAATGAGCAGTTCTTC. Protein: CASSQTGHSYNEQFF.

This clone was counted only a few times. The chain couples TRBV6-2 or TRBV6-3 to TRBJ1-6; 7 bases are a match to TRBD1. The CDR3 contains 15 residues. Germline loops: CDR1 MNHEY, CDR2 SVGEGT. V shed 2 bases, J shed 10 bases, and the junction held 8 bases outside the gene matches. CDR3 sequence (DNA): TGTGCCAGCAGTTACGACAGGGAGAGAGCGTCACCCCTCCACTTT. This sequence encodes CASSYDRERASPLHF.

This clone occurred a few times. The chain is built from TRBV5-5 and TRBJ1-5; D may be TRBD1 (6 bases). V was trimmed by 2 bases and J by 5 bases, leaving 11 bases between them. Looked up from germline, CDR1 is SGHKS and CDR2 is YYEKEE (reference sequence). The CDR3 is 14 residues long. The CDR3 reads CASSFDRHHQPQHF. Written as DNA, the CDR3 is TGTGCCAGCAGCTTTGACAGGCATCATCAGCCCCAGCATTTT.

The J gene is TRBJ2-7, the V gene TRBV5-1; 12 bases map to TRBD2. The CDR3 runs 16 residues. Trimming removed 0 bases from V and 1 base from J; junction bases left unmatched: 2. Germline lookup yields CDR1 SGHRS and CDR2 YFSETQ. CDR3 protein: CASSLGGTSGSYEQYF. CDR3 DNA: TGCGCCAGCAGCTTGGGGGGGACTAGCGGGTCCTACGAGCAGTACTTC.

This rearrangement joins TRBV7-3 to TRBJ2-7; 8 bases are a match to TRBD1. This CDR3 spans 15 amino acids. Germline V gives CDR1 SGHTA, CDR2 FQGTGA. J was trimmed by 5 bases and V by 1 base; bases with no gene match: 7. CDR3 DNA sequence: TGTGCCAGCAGCTTAATGGGCAGGGGGCAGGACGAGCAGTACTTC. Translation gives CASSLMGRGQDEQYF.

In DNA form, the CDR3 reads TGTGCCACCAGTGAGTCGACAGGGACCACCGGAAACACCATATATTTT. It yields the protein CATSESTGTTGNTIYF. The rearrangement uses TRBV24-1 and TRBJ1-3; 7 nucleotides agree with TRBD1. Trimming removed 4 bases from V and 4 bases from J; junction bases left unmatched: 9. Germline CDR1 and CDR2: KGHDR and SFDVKD. The CDR3 sequence is 16 residues long.

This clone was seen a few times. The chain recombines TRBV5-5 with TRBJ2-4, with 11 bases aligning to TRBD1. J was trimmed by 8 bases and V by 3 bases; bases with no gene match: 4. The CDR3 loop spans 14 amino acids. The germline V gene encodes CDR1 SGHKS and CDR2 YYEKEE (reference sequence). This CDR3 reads CASSSGTGGDIQYF. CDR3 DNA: TGTGCCAGCAGCTCAGGGACAGGGGGAGACATTCAGTACTTC. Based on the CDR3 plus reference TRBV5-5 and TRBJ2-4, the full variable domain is DAGVTQSPTHLIKTRGQQVTLRCSPISGHKSVSWYQQVLGQGPQFIFQYYEKEERGRGNFPDRFSARQFPNYSSELNVNALLLGDSALYLCASSSGTGGDIQYFGAGTRLSVL.

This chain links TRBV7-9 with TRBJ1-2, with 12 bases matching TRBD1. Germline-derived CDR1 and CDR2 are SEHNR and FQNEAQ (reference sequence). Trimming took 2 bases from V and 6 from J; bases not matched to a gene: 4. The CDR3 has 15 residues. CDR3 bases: TGTGCCAGCAGCTTAAGGGACAGGGGGCTAGATGGCTACACCTTC. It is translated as CASSLRDRGLDGYTF.

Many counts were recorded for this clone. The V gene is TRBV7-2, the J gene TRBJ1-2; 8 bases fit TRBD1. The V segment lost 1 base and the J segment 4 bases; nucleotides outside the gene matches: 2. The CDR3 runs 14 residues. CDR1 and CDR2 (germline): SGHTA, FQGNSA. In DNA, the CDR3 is TGTGCCAGCAGCTTAGTGGGACAGGCCTATGGCTACACCTTC. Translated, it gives CASSLVGQAYGYTF.

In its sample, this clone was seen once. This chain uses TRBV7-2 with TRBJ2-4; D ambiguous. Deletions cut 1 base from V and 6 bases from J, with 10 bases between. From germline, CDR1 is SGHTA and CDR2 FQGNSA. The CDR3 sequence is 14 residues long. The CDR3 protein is CASSLGGSRNIQYF. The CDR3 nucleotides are TGTGCCAGCAGCTTAGGAGGTAGTAGAAACATTCAGTACTTC.

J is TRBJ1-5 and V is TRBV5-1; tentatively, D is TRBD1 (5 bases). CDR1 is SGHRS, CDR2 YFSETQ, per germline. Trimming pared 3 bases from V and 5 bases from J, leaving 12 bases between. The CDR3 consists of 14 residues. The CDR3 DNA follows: TGCGCCAGCAGCTATCAGGGTGGGGATCAGCCCCAGCATTTT. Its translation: CASSYQGGDQPQHF.

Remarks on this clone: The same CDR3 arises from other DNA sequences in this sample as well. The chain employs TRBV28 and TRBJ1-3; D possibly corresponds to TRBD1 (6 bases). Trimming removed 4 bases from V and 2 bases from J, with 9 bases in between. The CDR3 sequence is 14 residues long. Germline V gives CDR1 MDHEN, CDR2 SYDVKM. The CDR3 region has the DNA TGTGCCAGCAGTTCACAGGGTACTGGAAACACCATATATTTT. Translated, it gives CASSSQGTGNTIYF.

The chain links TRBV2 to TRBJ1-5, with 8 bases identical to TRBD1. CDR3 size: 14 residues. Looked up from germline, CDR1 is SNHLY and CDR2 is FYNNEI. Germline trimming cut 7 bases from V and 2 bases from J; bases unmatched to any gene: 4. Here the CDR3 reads CASKKDRGNQPQHF. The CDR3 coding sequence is TGTGCCAGCAAAAAGGACAGGGGCAATCAGCCCCAGCATTTT.

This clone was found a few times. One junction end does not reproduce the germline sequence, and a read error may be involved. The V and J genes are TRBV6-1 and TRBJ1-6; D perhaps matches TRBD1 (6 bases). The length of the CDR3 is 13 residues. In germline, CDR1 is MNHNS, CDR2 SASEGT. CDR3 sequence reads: CASIETGTSPLHF. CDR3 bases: TGTGCCAGCATTGAAACAGGGACTTCACCCCTCCACTTT.